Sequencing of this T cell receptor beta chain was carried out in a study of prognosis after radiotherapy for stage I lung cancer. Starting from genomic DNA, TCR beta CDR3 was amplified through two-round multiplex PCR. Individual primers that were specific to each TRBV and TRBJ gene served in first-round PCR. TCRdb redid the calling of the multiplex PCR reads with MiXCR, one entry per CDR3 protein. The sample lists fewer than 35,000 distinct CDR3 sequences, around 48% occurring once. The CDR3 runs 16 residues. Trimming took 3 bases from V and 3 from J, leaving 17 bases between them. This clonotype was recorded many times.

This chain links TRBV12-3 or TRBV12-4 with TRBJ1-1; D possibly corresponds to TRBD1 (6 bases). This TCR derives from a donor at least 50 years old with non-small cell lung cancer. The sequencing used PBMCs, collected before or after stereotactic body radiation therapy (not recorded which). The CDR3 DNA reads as TGTGCCAGCAGTTTGGGGATACAGGGTCCGTACACTGAAGCTTTCTTT. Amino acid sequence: CASSLGIQGPYTEAFF.